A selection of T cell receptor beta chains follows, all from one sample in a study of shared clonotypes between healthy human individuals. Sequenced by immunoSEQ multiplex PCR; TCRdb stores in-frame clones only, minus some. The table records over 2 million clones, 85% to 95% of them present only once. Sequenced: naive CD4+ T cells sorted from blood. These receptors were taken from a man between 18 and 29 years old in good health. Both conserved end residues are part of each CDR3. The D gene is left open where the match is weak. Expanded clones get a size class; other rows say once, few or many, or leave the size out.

TGTGCCAGCAGCCGGGACAGGGGTTCGTACGAGCAGTACTTC | CASSRDRGSYEQYF | 14 | TRBV5-6 | NA | TRBD1 | TRBJ2-7
TGTGCCAGCAGACGACAGTCCGTGAACACTGAAGCTTTCTTT | CASRRQSVNTEAFF | 14 | TRBV6-5 | once | NA | TRBJ1-1
TGTGCCAGCAGCGACCGGGACAGGCCATATGGCTACACCTTC | CASSDRDRPYGYTF | 14 | TRBV9 | NA | TRBD1 | TRBJ1-2
TGTGCCAGCAGCCCGGTACAGGGTAACGAGCAGTTCTTC | CASSPVQGNEQFF | 13 | TRBV7-8 | NA | NA | TRBJ2-1
TGTGCCAGCAGCTTAGCTGGCAGCCAAGAGACCCAGTACTTC | CASSLAGSQETQYF | 14 | TRBV11-2 | NA | NA | TRBJ2-5
TGTGCCAGCAGTGATCAGGGTTCCTATGAAAAACTGTTTTTT | CASSDQGSYEKLFF | 14 | TRBV6-4 | NA | NA | TRBJ1-4
TGTGCCTGGAGTGTGGGTTGGGGTCAAAAACTGTTTTTT | CAWSVGWGQKLFF | 13 | TRBV30 | NA | NA | TRBJ1-4
TGTGCCTGGTGCCCGGGGCGGGGTCCGGAGACCCAGTACTTC | CAWCPGRGPETQYF | 14 | TRBV30 | once | NA | TRBJ2-5
TGTGCCAGCAGTTCCGTCAGGACAGGGAACACCGGGGAGCTGTTTTTT | CASSSVRTGNTGELFF | 16 | TRBV25-1 | once | TRBD1 | TRBJ2-2
TGTGCCATCAGTGAATGGGGAAAGGATAATTCACCCCTCCACTTT | CAISEWGKDNSPLHF | 15 | TRBV10-3 | NA | NA | TRBJ1-6
TGTGCCAGCAGCGGACGGGACATCGCTAGCACAGATACGCAGTATTTT | CASSGRDIASTDTQYF | 16 | TRBV11-2 | NA | NA | TRBJ2-3
TGTGCCTGGAGTTTAACAGGCAATCAGCCCCAGCATTTT | CAWSLTGNQPQHF | 13 | TRBV30 | NA | NA | TRBJ1-5
TGTGCCACCAGCGCAGGGGCGCGCACTGAAGCTTTCTTT | CATSAGARTEAFF | 13 | TRBV25-1 | NA | NA | TRBJ1-1
TGTGCCAGCAGTCGGCTAGCTGTCGGGGAGCTGTTTTTT | CASSRLAVGELFF | 13 | TRBV6-5 | NA | NA | TRBJ2-2
TGTGCCAGCAGCGCTACTAGCGGGAGTTTTAATGAGCAGTTCTTC | CASSATSGSFNEQFF | 15 | TRBV9 | NA | TRBD2 | TRBJ2-1
TGTGCCAGCACCAGGGCACAGGGCCAGAACACTGAAGCTTTCTTT | CASTRAQGQNTEAFF | 15 | TRBV7-9 | NA | NA | TRBJ1-1
TGTGCCACCAGAAAAGGGACATCGCAAGAGACCCAGTACTTC | CATRKGTSQETQYF | 14 | TRBV7-9 | NA | NA | TRBJ2-5
TGCGCCAGCAGCCTAGGACAGGGGGCCTCCTACGAGCAGTACTTC | CASSLGQGASYEQYF | 15 | TRBV5-1 | NA | TRBD1 | TRBJ2-7